This TCR beta chain was observed in a study of T cell repertoires in cytomegalovirus infection. Study context: Indications of both CMV infection and matching HLA type were provided by public TCR beta signatures. Study results and limitations: CMV carriers with the relevant HLA were identified by cumulative public TCR beta family frequency. Clonotypes of TCR beta that were HLA-C-restricted and CMV-specific dominated the ex vivo response.

Germline values: CDR1 ENHRY, CDR2 SYGVKD. Trimming at V came to 5 bases and at J to 7 bases, leaving 12 bases not matched to a gene. The CDR3 length is 15 residues. TCRdb independently ran MiXCR on the reads; one entry per CDR3 protein. The sample shows 200,000 to 250,000 distinct CDR3 sequences, 22% of them seen only once. This clonotype was seen a few times. What it binds is not known. Sequencing used CD8+ T cells from PBMCs. The chain recombines TRBV10-3 with TRBJ1-2; 8 bases align to TRBD1. The TCR was taken from a human donor in good health (CMV status not recorded). Some clones in this sample may be carry-over from other donors' samples. CDR3 residues: CAISQPGQEYGGYTF. As DNA, the CDR3 is TGTGCCATCAGTCAACCGGGACAGGAATATGGTGGCTACACCTTC.